This entry lists 2 T cell receptor beta chains sequenced from one sample in a study of T cells in Graves' hyperthyroidism and ophthalmopathy (dated by TCRdb to the late 2010s). Library preparation was by multiplex PCR. Sequenced using an Illumina HiSeq 2000. Amplification of TCR beta CDR3 regions was carried out from RNA transcripts. For the first round of RT-PCR on the TCR CDR3, the HTBI primer set was used together with the Qiagen OneStep RT-PCR kit. Using fastp at Q25 and MiXCR, TCRdb reprocessed the public reads and kept productive beta chains. Here each entry gathers all rows of one CDR3 protein and keeps the most common genes and DNA. Present in this sample are about 560,000 distinct CDR3 sequences, 15% to 20% of which were seen just once. The top ten hold 15% to 20% of the sample. The specimen was blood. These receptors all stem from a woman between 18 and 30 years old with Graves' hyperthyroidism.

The chain carries TRBV19 and TRBJ2-5; 8 positions match TRBD1. V was clipped by 4 bases and J by 4 bases; unmatched bases: 5. Germline CDR1 reads LNHDA; CDR2 reads SQIVND (reference sequence). The CDR3 consists of 14 residues. The CDR3 loop is CASSTSGGPETQYF. The CDR3 coding sequence is TGTGCCAGTAGTACCTCAGGGGGCCCAGAGACCCAGTACTTC.

This clonotype was detected a few times. V is TRBV20-1 and J is TRBJ2-1, with a tentative D call TRBD1 (5 bases). The CDR3 extends over 14 amino acids. Germline CDR1 reads DFQATT; CDR2 reads SNEGSKA (reference sequence). V lost 5 bases and J lost 6, with 17 bases in between. The CDR3 is CSAQFRDLVNEQFF. The CDR3 DNA follows: TGCAGTGCTCAATTCAGGGATTTGGTCAATGAGCAGTTCTTC.